The rows below give T cell receptor beta chains drawn from one sample of a study of control samples from healthy donors and cancer patients. The assay was immunoSEQ multiplex PCR, and TCRdb's table has in-frame clones only and misses some. The table includes fewer than 200,000 clones, 80% to 90% detected once. Sequences were obtained from blood. These receptors were obtained from a woman aged 30 to 39 in good health. The CDR3 runs from the conserved cysteine through the conserved F or W. A D gene is named only where the DNA matches it firmly. Only some rows state a clone size, as once, few, many or a class for expanded clones.

J	D	V	size	DNA	CDR3
TRBJ2-1	-	TRBV6-1	-	TGTGCCAGCAGTGAAGACAGGAGTATATACAATGAGCAGTTCTTC	CASSEDRSIYNEQFF
TRBJ2-1	-	TRBV6-5	-	TGTGCCAGCACAGGGGGGGGTCCCTACAATGAGCAGTTCTTC	CASTGGGPYNEQFF
TRBJ1-5	TRBD1	TRBV19	-	TGTGCCAGTAGTGGACAGGGTGTCTTCGATCAGCCCCAGCATTTT	CASSGQGVFDQPQHF
TRBJ1-1	TRBD1	TRBV19	once	TGTGCCAGTAGTCCCCCAGGGACAGTGAACACTGAAGCTTTCTTT	CASSPPGTVNTEAFF
TRBJ1-3	-	TRBV5-5	-	TGTGCCAGCAGCTACCAACAGGGTTGGGGGGACACCATATATTTT	CASSYQQGWGDTIYF
TRBJ2-2	-	TRBV12-3/TRBV12-4	few	TGTGCCAGCATGGAGGGCCGGGCCGGGGAGCTGTTTTTT	CASMEGRAGELFF
TRBJ2-7	-	TRBV7-9	-	TGTGCCAGCAGCTCGGCACCCTACGAGCAGTACTTC	CASSSAPYEQYF
TRBJ2-2	TRBD1	TRBV11-3	-	TGTGCCAGCAGTAAGACAGGGGCCACCGGGGAGCTGTTTTTT	CASSKTGATGELFF
TRBJ2-7	-	TRBV5-1	-	TGCGCCAGCAGCTTAGGACAGCCACAATACTACGAGCAGTACTTC	CASSLGQPQYYEQYF
TRBJ1-1	-	TRBV28	-	TGTGCCAGCAGTTTATCAGGGGTAGCTGAAGCTTTCTTT	CASSLSGVAEAFF
TRBJ1-2	-	TRBV3-1/TRBV3-2	-	TGTGCCAGCAGCCAAGACAGGGTAGACTATGGCTACACCTTC	CASSQDRVDYGYTF
TRBJ1-1	-	TRBV7-8	-	TGTGCCAGCAGCCCTCGACGGACGAACACTGAAGCTTTCTTT	CASSPRRTNTEAFF
TRBJ1-2	-	TRBV7-2	-	TGTGCCAGCAGCCGGTCGACCGAGTATGGCTACACCTTC	CASSRSTEYGYTF
TRBJ2-1	-	TRBV11-2	once	TGTGCCAGCAGTACTCAGGTAGCGGTCCTTGAGAATGAGCAGTTCTTC	CASSTQVAVLENEQFF
TRBJ1-5	TRBD1	TRBV19	once	TGTGCCAGTAGTATCGGGACAGGGAATCAGCCCCAGCATTTT	CASSIGTGNQPQHF
TRBJ1-2	-	TRBV5-1	-	TGCGCCAGCAGATCGAAAGCGGAGCCCCTTCAGAGATGGAGCTACACCTTC	CASRSKAEPLQRWSYTF
TRBJ2-7	TRBD1	TRBV11-2	few	TGTGCCAGCAGCCCCGGAGACAGGGGCCACGAGCAGTACTTC	CASSPGDRGHEQYF
TRBJ1-4	-	TRBV19	-	TGTGCCAGTAGTATAGGCCGAGGTGAAACTAATGAAAAACTGTTTTTT	CASSIGRGETNEKLFF
TRBJ2-1	TRBD2	TRBV4-1	-	TGCGCCAGCAGCCAAAATTTGGCGGGAGGGAACTACAATGAGCAGTTCTTC	CASSQNLAGGNYNEQFF
TRBJ2-3	-	TRBV5-1	few	TGCGCCAGCAGCTTTAGTGTCCCGGATACGCAGTATTTT	CASSFSVPDTQYF
TRBJ2-1	-	TRBV7-8	-	TGTGCCAGCAGCTTGGGGACAACACATTCCTACAATGAGCAGTTCTTC	CASSLGTTHSYNEQFF
TRBJ1-2	-	TRBV27	-	TGTGCCAGCAGTTCAAAGATTTCAGGGGTTCATGACTATGGCTACACCTTC	CASSSKISGVHDYGYTF
TRBJ1-5	TRBD1	TRBV4-1	-	TGCGCCAGCAGCCAGTTTTCCGACAGGGGCCAAAATCAGCCCCAGCATTTT	CASSQFSDRGQNQPQHF
TRBJ2-3	-	TRBV11-2	-	TGTGCCAGCAGCTTACAGCAAGATACGCAGTATTTT	CASSLQQDTQYF
TRBJ1-4	-	TRBV11-2	-	TGTGCCAGCAGCCGCGGAAGACAGGAAAAACTGTTTTTT	CASSRGRQEKLFF
TRBJ2-5	TRBD1	TRBV12-3/TRBV12-4	once	TGTGCCAGCAGTCGGACAGGGACCCAGTACTTC	CASSRTGTQYF
TRBJ2-7	-	TRBV7-9	-	TGTGCCACACAACCGGTACAGGGCCACGAGCAGTACTTC	CATQPVQGHEQYF
TRBJ2-5	TRBD2	TRBV19	-	TGTGCCAGTAGGAGACTAGCGGGCAGCCAAGAGACCCAGTACTTC	CASRRLAGSQETQYF
TRBJ2-3	TRBD2	TRBV3-1/TRBV3-2	-	TGTGCCAGCAGCCAATCTGGGAGTTGGGCGGGGGGGCGAACAGATACGCAGTATTTT	CASSQSGSWAGGRTDTQYF
TRBJ1-1	-	TRBV5-1	many	TGCGCCAGCAGACTGAGGGAGAACACTGAAGCTTTCTTT	CASRLRENTEAFF
TRBJ2-4	-	TRBV12-3/TRBV12-4	-	TGTGCCAGCAGTGTGCGGAACATTCAGTACTTC	CASSVRNIQYF
TRBJ1-5	TRBD1	TRBV6-5	many	TGTGCCAGCAGTTCCGCCGGGACAGGGGGTCAGCCCCAGCATTTT	CASSSAGTGGQPQHF